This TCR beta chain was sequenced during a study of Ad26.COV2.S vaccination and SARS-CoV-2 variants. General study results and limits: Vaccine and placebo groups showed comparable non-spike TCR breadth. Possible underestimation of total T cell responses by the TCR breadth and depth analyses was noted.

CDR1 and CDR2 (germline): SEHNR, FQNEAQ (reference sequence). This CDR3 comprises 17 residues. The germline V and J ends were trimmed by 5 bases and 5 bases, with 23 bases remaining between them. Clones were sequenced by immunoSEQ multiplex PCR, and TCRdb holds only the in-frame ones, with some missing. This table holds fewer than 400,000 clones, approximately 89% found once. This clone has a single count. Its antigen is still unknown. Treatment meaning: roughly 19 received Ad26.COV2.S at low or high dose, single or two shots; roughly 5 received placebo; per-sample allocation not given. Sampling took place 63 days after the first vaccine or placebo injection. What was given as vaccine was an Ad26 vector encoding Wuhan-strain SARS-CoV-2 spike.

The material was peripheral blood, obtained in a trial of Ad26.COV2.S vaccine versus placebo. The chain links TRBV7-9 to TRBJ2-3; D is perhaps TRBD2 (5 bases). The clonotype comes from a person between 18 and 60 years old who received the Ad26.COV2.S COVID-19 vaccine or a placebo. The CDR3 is CASSPPDLGISRDTQYF. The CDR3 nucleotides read TGTGCCAGCAGCCCCCCGGACTTGGGGATTTCTAGAGATACGCAGTATTTT.